This T cell receptor beta chain emerged from a study of Graves' ophthalmopathy and Graves' hyperthyroidism. Findings of the study overall: In separating ophthalmopathy from stable hyperthyroidism, a 13-signature model achieved roughly 87% sensitivity and 65% to 84% specificity. Also, most clonotypes expanded in the thyroid above 0.001 frequency appeared in blood.

Diagnosis relied on clinical symptoms, serum thyroxine, TRAb, thyroid ultrasound and orbital computed tomography. On this clonotype itself: Its specificity is not known.

As the template, RNA transcripts were used to amplify TCR beta CDR3 regions. First-round RT-PCR used HTBI primers; second-round multiplex PCR followed. MiXCR, applied by TCRdb to the multiplex PCR reads, yields one record per CDR3 protein. The data contain 650,000 to 900,000 distinct CDR3 sequences, around 40% of them singletons. CDR3 length: 15 amino acids. Unmatched junction bases numbered 2, after V lost 3 bases and J lost 2 bases. The germline CDR1 and CDR2 sequences are SGDLS and YYNGEE. This sequence joins TRBV9 and TRBJ1-2, with 12 nucleotides matching TRBD1. The sequencing input was peripheral blood. The clonotype originates from an adult man with Graves' ophthalmopathy. The CDR3, as DNA: TGTGCCAGCAGCGATGGGACAGGGGGCAACTATGGCTACACCTTC. Its translation: CASSDGTGGNYGYTF.